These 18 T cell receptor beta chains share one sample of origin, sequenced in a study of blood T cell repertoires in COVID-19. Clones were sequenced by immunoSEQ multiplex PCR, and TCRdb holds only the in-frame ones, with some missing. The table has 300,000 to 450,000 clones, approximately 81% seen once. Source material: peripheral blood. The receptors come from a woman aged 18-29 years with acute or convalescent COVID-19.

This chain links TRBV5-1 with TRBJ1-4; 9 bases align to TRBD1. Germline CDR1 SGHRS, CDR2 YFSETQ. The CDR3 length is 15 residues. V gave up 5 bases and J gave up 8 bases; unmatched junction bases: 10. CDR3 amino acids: CASSHPGQGFEKLFF. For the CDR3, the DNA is TGCGCCAGCAGTCATCCGGGACAGGGATTCGAAAAACTGTTTTTT.

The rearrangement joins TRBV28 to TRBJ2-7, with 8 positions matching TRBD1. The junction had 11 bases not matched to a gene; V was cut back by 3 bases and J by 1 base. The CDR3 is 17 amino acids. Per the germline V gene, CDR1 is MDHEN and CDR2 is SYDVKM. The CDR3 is CASSFKGQGAESYEQYF. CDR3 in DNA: TGTGCCAGCAGTTTCAAGGGCCAGGGGGCGGAATCCTACGAGCAGTACTTC.

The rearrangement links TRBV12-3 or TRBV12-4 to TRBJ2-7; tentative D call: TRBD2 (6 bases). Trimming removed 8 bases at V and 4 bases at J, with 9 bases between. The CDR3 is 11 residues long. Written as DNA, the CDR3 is TGTGCCAGCTCCCGGGAGTACGAGCAGTACTTC. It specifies CASSREYEQYF.

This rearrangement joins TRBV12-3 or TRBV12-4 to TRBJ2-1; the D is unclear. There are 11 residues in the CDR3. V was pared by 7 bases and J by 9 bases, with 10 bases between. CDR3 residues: CASTQRGEQFF. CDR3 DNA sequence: TGTGCCAGCACTCAAAGAGGTGAGCAGTTCTTC.

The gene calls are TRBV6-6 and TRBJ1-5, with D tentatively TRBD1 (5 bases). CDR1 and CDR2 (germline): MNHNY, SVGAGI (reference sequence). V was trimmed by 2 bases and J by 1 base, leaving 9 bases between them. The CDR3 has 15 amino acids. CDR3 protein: CASSYPTESNQPQHF. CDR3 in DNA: TGTGCCAGCAGTTACCCGACAGAGAGCAATCAGCCCCAGCATTTT.

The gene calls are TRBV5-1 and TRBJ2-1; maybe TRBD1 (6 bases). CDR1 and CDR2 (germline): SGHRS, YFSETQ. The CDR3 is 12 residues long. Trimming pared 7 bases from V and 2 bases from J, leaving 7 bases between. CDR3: CASGQTYNEQFF. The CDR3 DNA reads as TGCGCCAGCGGACAGACCTACAATGAGCAGTTCTTC.

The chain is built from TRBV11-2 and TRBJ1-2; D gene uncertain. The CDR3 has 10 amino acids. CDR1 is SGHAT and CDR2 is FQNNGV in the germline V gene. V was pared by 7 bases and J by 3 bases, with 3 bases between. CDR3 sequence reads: CASTDYGYTF. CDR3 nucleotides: TGTGCCAGCACCGACTATGGCTACACCTTC.

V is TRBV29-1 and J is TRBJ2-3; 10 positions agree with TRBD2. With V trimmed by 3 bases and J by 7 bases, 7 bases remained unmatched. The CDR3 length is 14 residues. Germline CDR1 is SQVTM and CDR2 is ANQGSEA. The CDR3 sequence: CSVESSGSGNTQYF. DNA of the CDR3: TGCAGCGTTGAGTCTAGCGGGAGCGGAAATACGCAGTATTTT.

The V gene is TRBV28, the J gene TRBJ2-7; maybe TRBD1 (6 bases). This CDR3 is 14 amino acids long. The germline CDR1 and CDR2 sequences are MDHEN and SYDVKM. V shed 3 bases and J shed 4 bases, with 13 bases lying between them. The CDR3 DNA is TGTGCCAGCAGTTTCCGGGACATAGAGTACGAGCAGTACTTC. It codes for CASSFRDIEYEQYF.

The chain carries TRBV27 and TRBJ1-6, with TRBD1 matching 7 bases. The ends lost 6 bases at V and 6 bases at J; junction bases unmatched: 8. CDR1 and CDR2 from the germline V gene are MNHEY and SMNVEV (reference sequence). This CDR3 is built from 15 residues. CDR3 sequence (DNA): TGTGCCAGCAGAATCCCGGGACAGAGTAATTCACCCCTCCACTTT. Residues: CASRIPGQSNSPLHF.

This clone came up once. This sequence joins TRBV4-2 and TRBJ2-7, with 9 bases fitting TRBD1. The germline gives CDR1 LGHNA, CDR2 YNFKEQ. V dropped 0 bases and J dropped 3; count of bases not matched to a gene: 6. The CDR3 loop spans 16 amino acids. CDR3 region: CASSQDSGQGNYEQYF. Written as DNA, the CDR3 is TGTGCCAGCAGCCAAGATTCGGGACAGGGAAACTACGAGCAGTACTTC.

The CDR3 protein is CASSAGTGVKQYF. Written as DNA, the CDR3 is TGTGCCAGCTCCGCCGGGACAGGGGTCAAGCAGTACTTC. This chain connects TRBV27 to TRBJ2-7; 10 bases align to TRBD1. Trimming removed 8 bases from V and 8 bases from J; junction bases left unmatched: 9. The CDR3 consists of 13 residues. Germline CDR1 reads MNHEY; CDR2 reads SMNVEV (reference sequence).

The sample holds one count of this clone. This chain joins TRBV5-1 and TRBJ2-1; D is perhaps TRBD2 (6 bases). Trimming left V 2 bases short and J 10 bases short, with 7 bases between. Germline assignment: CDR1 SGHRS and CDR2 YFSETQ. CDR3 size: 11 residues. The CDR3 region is CASSFLAEQFF. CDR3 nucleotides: TGCGCCAGCAGCTTCCTAGCGGAGCAGTTCTTC.

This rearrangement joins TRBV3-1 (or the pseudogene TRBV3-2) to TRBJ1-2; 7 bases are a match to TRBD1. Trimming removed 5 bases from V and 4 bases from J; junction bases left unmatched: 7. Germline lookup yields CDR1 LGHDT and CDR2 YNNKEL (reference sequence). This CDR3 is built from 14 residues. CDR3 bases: TGTGCCAGCAGCTCACCCCCAGGGGGCTATGGCTACACCTTC. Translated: CASSSPPGGYGYTF.

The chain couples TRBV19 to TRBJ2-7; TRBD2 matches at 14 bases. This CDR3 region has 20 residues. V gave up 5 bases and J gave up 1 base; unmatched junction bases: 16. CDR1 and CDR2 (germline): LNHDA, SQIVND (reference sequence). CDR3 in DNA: TGTGCCAGTAGTCCGACCGGGACTAGCGGGAGAGTACAGGGGTCCTACGAGCAGTACTTC. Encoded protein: CASSPTGTSGRVQGSYEQYF.

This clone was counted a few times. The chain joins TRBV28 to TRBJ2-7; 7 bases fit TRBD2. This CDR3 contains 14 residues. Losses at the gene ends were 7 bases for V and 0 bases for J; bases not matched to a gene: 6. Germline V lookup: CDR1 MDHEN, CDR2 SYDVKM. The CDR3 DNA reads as TGTGCCAGCACCTCCGGCGGGAGCTCCTACGAGCAGTACTTC. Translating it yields CASTSGGSSYEQYF.

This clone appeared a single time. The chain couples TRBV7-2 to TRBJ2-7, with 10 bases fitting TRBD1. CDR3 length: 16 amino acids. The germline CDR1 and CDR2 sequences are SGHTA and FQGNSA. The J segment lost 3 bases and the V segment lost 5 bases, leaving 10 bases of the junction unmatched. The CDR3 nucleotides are TGTGCCAGCAGCGACCGGGACAGGGGCGTCCTCTACGAGCAGTACTTC. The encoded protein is CASSDRDRGVLYEQYF.

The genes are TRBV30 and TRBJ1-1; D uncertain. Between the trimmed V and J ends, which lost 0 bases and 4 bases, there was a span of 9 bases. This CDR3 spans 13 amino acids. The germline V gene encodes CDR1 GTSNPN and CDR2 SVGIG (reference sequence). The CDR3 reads CAWSVTATTEAFF. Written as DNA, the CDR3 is TGTGCCTGGAGTGTAACAGCAACCACTGAAGCTTTCTTT. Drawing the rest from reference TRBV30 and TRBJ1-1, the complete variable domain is SQTIHQWPATLVQPVGSPLSLECTVEGTSNPNLYWYRQAAGRGLQLLFYSVGIGQISSEVPQNLSASRPQDRQFILSSKKLLLSDSGFYLCAWSVTATTEAFFGQGTRLTVV.